A selection of T cell receptor beta chains follows, all from one sample in a study of blood T cell repertoires in COVID-19. Clones were sequenced by immunoSEQ multiplex PCR, and TCRdb holds only the in-frame ones, with some missing. The sample contains 250,000 to 300,000 clones, 90% to 95% of which appear only once. The sequencing input was PBMCs or T cells enriched from blood (not recorded which). The receptor source for this set is a human donor in a cohort exposed to, infected with or recovered from COVID-19 (not recorded which). The donor label of this sample is uncertain. CDR3s include the opening cysteine and the closing phenylalanine or tryptophan. A D gene is named only where the DNA matches it firmly. Expanded clones get a size class; other rows say once, few or many, or leave the size out.

CDR3aa,CDR3nt,j_gene,abundance,v_gene,d_gene
CASDHSGTGPPYEQYF,TGTGCTAGTGACCACTCCGGGACAGGGCCACCCTACGAGCAGTACTTC,TRBJ2-7,NA,TRBV12-5,TRBD1
CASSIGGGGASTGELFF,TGTGCCAGTAGTATAGGAGGCGGGGGGGCCTCCACCGGGGAGCTGTTTTTT,TRBJ2-2,few,TRBV19,TRBD2
CASSESGLVTGELFF,TGCGCCAGCAGTGAGAGCGGGCTAGTGACCGGGGAGCTGTTTTTT,TRBJ2-2,NA,TRBV10-1,NA
CASSLGPRGQSTEAFF,TGTGCCAGCAGCTTAGGTCCCAGGGGGCAGAGCACTGAAGCTTTCTTT,TRBJ1-1,few,TRBV7-8,TRBD1
CASSSGNQETQYF,TGTGCCAGCAGTTCAGGGAACCAAGAGACCCAGTACTTC,TRBJ2-5,NA,TRBV28,NA
CASSYAGRQPQHF,TGTGCCAGCAGTTATGCAGGGCGCCAGCCCCAGCATTTT,TRBJ1-5,NA,TRBV6-5,NA
CASSEGDSANEQFF,TGTGCCAGCAGTGAGGGGGACTCGGCCAATGAGCAGTTCTTC,TRBJ2-1,NA,TRBV6-4,NA
CASSLFLLAGYNEQFF,TGTGCCAGCAGCTTGTTTTTACTAGCCGGGTACAATGAGCAGTTCTTC,TRBJ2-1,NA,TRBV5-6,NA
CASSSMATAGEGEAFF,TGTGCCAGCTCTTCCATGGCGACGGCAGGGGAGGGTGAAGCTTTCTTT,TRBJ1-1,NA,TRBV18,NA
CAISATGVTNYGYTF,TGTGCCATCAGTGCAACAGGGGTGACTAACTATGGCTACACCTTC,TRBJ1-2,once,TRBV10-3,TRBD1
CASSETSTDTQYF,TGTGCCAGCAGTGAAACTAGCACAGATACGCAGTATTTT,TRBJ2-3,NA,TRBV2,NA
CASSGTDTDTQYF,TGTGCCAGCAGTGGGACAGACACAGATACGCAGTATTTT,TRBJ2-3,NA,TRBV2,NA
CSASSWGRGETQYF,TGCAGTGCTAGTTCGTGGGGCAGGGGAGAGACCCAGTACTTC,TRBJ2-5,few,TRBV20-1,NA
CASSQDWAGTSTRF,TGTGCCAGCAGCCAAGATTGGGCCGGGACTAGCACCCGTTTT,TRBJ2-3,NA,TRBV3-1/TRBV3-2,TRBD2
CSVSDSRANYGYTF,TGCAGCGTTTCTGACAGTCGAGCTAACTATGGCTACACCTTC,TRBJ1-2,few,TRBV29-1,NA
CAISEQGAFNYGYTF,TGTGCCATCAGTGAACAGGGCGCTTTTAACTATGGCTACACCTTC,TRBJ1-2,few,TRBV10-3,NA
CASSENPGGTANTGELFF,TGTGCCAGCAGTGAAAACCCTGGCGGGACAGCGAACACCGGGGAGCTGTTTTTT,TRBJ2-2,NA,TRBV2,NA
CARSPTDRRETQYF,TGTGCCAGAAGCCCCACAGACAGAAGAGAGACCCAGTACTTC,TRBJ2-5,NA,TRBV5-3,NA
CASSLLGSGTDTQYF,TGTGCCAGCAGCTTACTGGGTAGCGGCACAGATACGCAGTATTTT,TRBJ2-3,NA,TRBV7-2,NA
CASSIGQWQGAGDEAFF,TGTGCCAGTAGTATAGGACAGTGGCAGGGGGCGGGAGATGAAGCTTTCTTT,TRBJ1-1,once,TRBV19,TRBD1
CATSRDLGWRQPLHF,TGTGCCACCAGCAGAGATCTGGGGTGGAGGCAACCCCTCCACTTT,TRBJ1-6,NA,TRBV15,NA
CASSFIIGNEQFF,TGTGCCAGCAGCTTTATTATCGGGAATGAGCAGTTCTTC,TRBJ2-1,NA,TRBV7-3,NA
CASSEAERPDDPNQPQHF,TGTGCCAGCAGCGAGGCGGAGCGGCCCGATGATCCAAATCAGCCCCAGCATTTT,TRBJ1-5,NA,TRBV21-1,NA
CASSYWGGGVRTDTQYF,TGTGCCAGCAGTTACTGGGGCGGGGGAGTACGCACAGATACGCAGTATTTT,TRBJ2-3,NA,TRBV6-2/TRBV6-3,TRBD2
CAWSVADGYTF,TGTGCCTGGAGTGTGGCAGATGGCTACACCTTC,TRBJ1-2,NA,TRBV30,NA
CASSLARQGTAFF,TGTGCCAGCAGCTTAGCGAGACAGGGTACGGCTTTCTTT,TRBJ1-1,NA,TRBV7-9,TRBD1
CASRADSNTGELFF,TGCGCCAGCAGAGCGGACTCGAACACCGGGGAGCTGTTTTTT,TRBJ2-2,NA,TRBV4-1,NA
CASSLARNQVNEKLFF,TGCGCCAGCAGCTTGGCCCGGAATCAGGTTAATGAAAAACTGTTTTTT,TRBJ1-4,once,TRBV5-1,NA
CASSLTTGSTYNEQFF,TGTGCCAGCAGCTTAACGACAGGGAGCACCTACAATGAGCAGTTCTTC,TRBJ2-1,NA,TRBV7-9,TRBD1
CSVERTGGLNDGYTF,TGCAGCGTTGAAAGAACAGGGGGGCTCAATGATGGCTACACCTTC,TRBJ1-2,NA,TRBV29-1,TRBD1
CSVVGVGDTEAFF,TGCAGCGTTGTGGGCGTGGGCGACACTGAAGCTTTCTTT,TRBJ1-1,NA,TRBV29-1,NA
CASSAQGPNEKLFF,TGTGCCAGCAGTGCACAGGGTCCTAATGAAAAACTGTTTTTT,TRBJ1-4,NA,TRBV2,NA
CASTALESYEQYF,TGTGCCAGCACCGCCTTAGAGTCCTACGAGCAGTACTTC,TRBJ2-7,NA,TRBV6-6,NA
CASSITGGSPLHF,TGTGCCAGCAGCATTACAGGGGGTTCACCCCTCCACTTT,TRBJ1-6,NA,TRBV11-3,TRBD1
CASSQDRTTGNTIYF,TGTGCCAGCAGCCAAGATAGGACAACTGGAAACACCATATATTTT,TRBJ1-3,NA,TRBV3-1/TRBV3-2,NA
CASSVSIGGNYGYTF,TGTGCCAGCAGCGTTAGTATCGGGGGAAACTATGGCTACACCTTC,TRBJ1-2,NA,TRBV9,NA
CASSLTGSGVRSPLHF,TGTGCCAGCAGCCTAACAGGGTCGGGCGTACGGTCACCCCTCCACTTT,TRBJ1-6,once,TRBV7-9,NA
CSVRVQGYEQYF,TGCAGCGTACGCGTCCAGGGTTACGAGCAGTACTTC,TRBJ2-7,NA,TRBV29-1,NA
CAISESTSSGEQFF,TGTGCCATCAGTGAGTCGACTAGCTCGGGGGAGCAGTTCTTC,TRBJ2-1,NA,TRBV10-3,TRBD2
CSVLQETGGYTF,TGCAGCGTTCTACAGGAGACCGGGGGCTACACCTTC,TRBJ1-2,once,TRBV29-1,NA
CASTVTGKEEKLFF,TGTGCCAGCACCGTTACAGGGAAGGAGGAAAAACTGTTTTTT,TRBJ1-4,NA,TRBV3-1/TRBV3-2,NA
CASSVAVGNTEAFF,TGTGCCAGCAGCGTAGCGGTCGGTAACACTGAAGCTTTCTTT,TRBJ1-1,NA,TRBV9,NA
CASSLSGGKDTQYF,TGTGCCAGCAGCCTGAGCGGGGGGAAAGATACGCAGTATTTT,TRBJ2-3,NA,TRBV7-2,TRBD2
CASSPGTGTVFSGNTIYF,TGTGCCAGCTCACCAGGCACCGGGACAGTCTTCTCTGGAAACACCATATATTTT,TRBJ1-3,NA,TRBV18,TRBD1
CASSYFGGTGDNQPQHF,TGCGCCAGCAGCTACTTCGGGGGGACAGGGGACAATCAGCCCCAGCATTTT,TRBJ1-5,NA,TRBV4-1,TRBD1
CASSSRTSGNNEQFF,TGTGCCAGCAGTTCTCGGACTAGCGGAAACAATGAGCAGTTCTTC,TRBJ2-1,NA,TRBV5-4,TRBD2
CASSFTGSNQPQHF,TGTGCCAGCAGCTTCACAGGTAGCAATCAGCCCCAGCATTTT,TRBJ1-5,NA,TRBV7-2,NA
CASSQEGGGKETQYF,TGTGCCAGCAGCCAAGAGGGCGGGGGGAAAGAGACCCAGTACTTC,TRBJ2-5,NA,TRBV3-1/TRBV3-2,TRBD2
CASSVGQALGNTIYF,TGTGCCAGCAGCGTAGGTCAGGCGCTTGGAAACACCATATATTTT,TRBJ1-3,NA,TRBV9,NA
CASSLAAGVTYEQYF,TGTGCCAGCAGCTTGGCCGCAGGGGTGACCTACGAGCAGTACTTC,TRBJ2-7,NA,TRBV5-4,NA
CATSEPNSQGLSGGASEQFF,TGTGCCACCAGTGAGCCGAATTCCCAGGGCTTAAGCGGGGGGGCCTCTGAGCAGTTCTTC,TRBJ2-1,once,TRBV24-1,TRBD2
CASGLWGANEKLFF,TGTGCTAGTGGTTTGTGGGGAGCTAATGAAAAACTGTTTTTT,TRBJ1-4,NA,TRBV12-5,NA